This T cell receptor (beta chain) derives from a study of glioma-infiltrating T cells after dendritic cell vaccination. Amplification used 60 V beta primers and 13 J beta primers. Repertoires were generated with immunoSEQ multiplex PCR, while TCRdb's copy carries only in-frame clones and drops some. This table has about 82,000 clones, roughly 90% appearing once. The ends were cut back, 1 base at V and 4 bases at J, with 8 bases in the middle. Germline CDR1 SGHNT, CDR2 YYREEE (reference sequence). This CDR3 has 13 amino acids. Only patients with spare fresh-frozen tumor and over two years of follow-up were included.

The sequencing here drew on blood, taken before dendritic cell vaccination. The V and J genes are TRBV5-4 and TRBJ1-1; tentatively, D is TRBD1 (5 bases). The receptor was derived from a human donor with glioblastoma. The CDR3 region has the DNA TGTGCCAGCAGCTTGCAGGGTGTCACTGAAGCTTTCTTT. This gives the protein CASSLQGVTEAFF.